This T cell receptor beta chain was documented in a study of Graves' ophthalmopathy and Graves' hyperthyroidism. Amplification from RNA transcripts yielded the TCR beta CDR3 regions. HTBI primers primed a first-round RT-PCR, and a second-round multiplex PCR followed. One entry per CDR3 protein, called by TCRdb with MiXCR from the multiplex PCR reads. The data contain approximately 210,000 distinct CDR3 sequences, approximately 21% of them seen just once; the ten biggest clones take up roughly 39%. There are many counts of this clonotype. Its antigen is still unknown. The study, taken as a whole, reports: Clonotypes were expanded in thyroid at above 0.001 frequency, and most also appeared in blood. Discrimination between ophthalmopathy and stable hyperthyroidism by a 13-signature model showed about 89% sensitivity and 75% to 84% specificity.

In germline, CDR1 is SGHDN, CDR2 FVKESK. This CDR3 contains 14 residues. J lost 9 bases, V lost 4 bases, and 9 bases had no gene match. The rearrangement joins TRBV14 to TRBJ1-2; 9 bases fit TRBD1. The receptor comes from a woman aged 45-59 years with Graves' ophthalmopathy. Sequences were obtained from peripheral blood. CDR3 DNA sequence: TGTGCCAGCAGCCCGCCCCCCGGGACAGGGCGCTACACCTTC. As protein: CASSPPPGTGRYTF.